This T cell receptor beta chain was found in a study of neoadjuvant nivolumab and ipilimumab in lung cancer. In the study overall: Patients got nivolumab 3 mg/kg on days 1, 15 and 29; combination added ipilimumab 1 mg/kg day 1. Points from the study as a whole: Only two of four nivolumab-treated tumors gained richness and clonality by surgery. TCR richness and clonality were higher in tumors than adjacent uninvolved lung.

The CDR3 covers 14 residues. J lost 2 bases, V lost 5 bases, and 6 bases had no gene match. CDR1 and CDR2 (germline): MNHEY, SMNVEV (reference sequence). Details on this clone: The target antigen is unknown.

TCRdb keeps only in-frame clones here, not all; method: immunoSEQ multiplex PCR. The sample records several thousand clones, more than 80% being singletons. The starting material was normal lung tissue adjacent to the tumor, obtained after neoadjuvant nivolumab, alone or with ipilimumab, at or shortly before surgery. The receptor comes from an adult with non-small cell lung cancer. Some clones in this sample may be carry-over from other donors' samples. The chain uses TRBV27 and TRBJ2-7; 7 bases agree with TRBD1. The CDR3 loop is CASSPLGTAYEQYF. CDR3 sequence (DNA): TGTGCCAGCAGTCCCCTCGGGACAGCCTACGAGCAGTACTTC.